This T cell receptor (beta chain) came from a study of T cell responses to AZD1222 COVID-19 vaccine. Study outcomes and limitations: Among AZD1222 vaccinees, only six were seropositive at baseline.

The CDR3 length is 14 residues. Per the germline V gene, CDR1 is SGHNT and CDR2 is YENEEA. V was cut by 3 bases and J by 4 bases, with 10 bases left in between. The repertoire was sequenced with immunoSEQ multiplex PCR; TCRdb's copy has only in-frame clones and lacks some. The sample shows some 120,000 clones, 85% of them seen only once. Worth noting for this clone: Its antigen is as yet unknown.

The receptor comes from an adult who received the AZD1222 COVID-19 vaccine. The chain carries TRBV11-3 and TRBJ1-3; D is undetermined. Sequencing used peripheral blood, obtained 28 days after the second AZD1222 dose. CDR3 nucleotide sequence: TGTGCCAGCAGCTTGAACACCGGAGGAAACACCATATATTTT. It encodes CASSLNTGGNTIYF.